This TCR beta chain was identified during a study of beta chain features in type 1 diabetes. Across the whole study: Patients were similar to healthy donors in age and gender (as well as in cell yields).

Overall study findings and caveats: Sampled from patients, naive, central memory and Treg TCRB repertoires appeared more similar than those sampled from healthy donors.

Sequencing targeted expressed TCRB transcripts, as all isolated RNA had been reverse transcribed. Clones were sequenced by immunoSEQ multiplex PCR, and TCRdb holds only the in-frame ones, with some missing. Counted here are 300,000 to 400,000 clones, roughly an eighth occurring once; the ten biggest clones make up less than 0.02%. On this clone: The antigen is not known.

This receptor was identified in a man aged 18 to 30 in good health. The specimen sequenced was naive CD4+ T cells from blood.

The CDR3 coding sequence is TGCAGCGTTGGGGGTCAGGGCGTCGGAGATGGCTACACCTTC. Translated, it gives CSVGGQGVGDGYTF. The chain has TRBV29-1 and TRBJ1-2; D perhaps matches TRBD1 (5 bases). Germline lookup yields CDR1 SQVTM and CDR2 ANQGSEA. The CDR3 runs 14 residues. V lost 4 bases and J lost 6, with 18 bases in between.